Listed below are T cell receptor beta chains from one sample, sequenced in a study of T cell responses to AZD1222 COVID-19 vaccine. TCRdb's copy holds only in-frame clones and misses some; the assay was immunoSEQ multiplex PCR. This table has around 100,000 clones, roughly four fifths appearing once. The material was peripheral blood, obtained on day 0 of AZD1222 vaccination. Every receptor here comes from an adult in good health. Both conserved end residues are part of each CDR3. A D gene is named only where the DNA matches it firmly. A clone size is listed for some rows: how often the clone was seen (once, few, many), or a class if it is expanded.

clone_size	v_call	d_call	j_call	cdr3_nt	cdr3_aa
.	TRBV11-2	.	TRBJ1-3	TGTGCCAGCAGCGTCCGGGGTCCCGGAAACACCATATATTTT	CASSVRGPGNTIYF
.	TRBV5-1	TRBD1	TRBJ1-2	TGCGCCAGCGGTCCGGGACAGGGAAGTGGTGGCTACACCTTC	CASGPGQGSGGYTF
once	TRBV11-2	TRBD1	TRBJ1-5	TGTGCCAGCAGCCCGGTGACAGGGTCGCCCCAGCATTTT	CASSPVTGSPQHF
.	TRBV7-9	.	TRBJ2-3	TGTGCCAGCAGCTTAGTATTAAGTGGCACAGATACGCAGTATTTT	CASSLVLSGTDTQYF
.	TRBV30	.	TRBJ1-1	TGTGCCGGAATGCGGGCAGTTGTCACTGAAGCTTTCTTT	CAGMRAVVTEAFF
.	TRBV28	TRBD1	TRBJ1-2	TGTGCCACCTCGGTGGAGGCAGGGGGACTTAACTATGGCTACACCTTC	CATSVEAGGLNYGYTF
.	TRBV12-5	TRBD2	TRBJ2-1	TGTGCTAGTGGTTTTAAACCTAGCGGAGACGGATACAATGAGCAGTTCTTC	CASGFKPSGDGYNEQFF
.	TRBV15	TRBD2	TRBJ2-5	TGTGCCACCAGCCCTCGACTAGCGAACCAAGAGACCCAGTACTTC	CATSPRLANQETQYF
.	TRBV27	TRBD1	TRBJ1-4	TGTGCCAGCAGTTCCTCACAGGGGTCAAAACTGTTTTTT	CASSSSQGSKLFF
once	TRBV10-3	TRBD1	TRBJ1-6	TGTGCCATCAGTGAGTCCATGTTCGGGACAGGGGGTTCACCCCTCCACTTT	CAISESMFGTGGSPLHF
.	TRBV10-3	.	TRBJ2-2	TGTGCCATCAGTGTGGGGGACTCACTAAACACCGGGGAGCTGTTTTTT	CAISVGDSLNTGELFF
.	TRBV19	.	TRBJ1-2	TGTGCCAGTAGTCCCCAGGGTGGTGGCTACACCTTC	CASSPQGGGYTF
few	TRBV7-6	.	TRBJ1-3	TGTGCCAGCAGCAATGACAGAAGGCCTGGAAACACCATATATTTT	CASSNDRRPGNTIYF
.	TRBV28	.	TRBJ1-2	TGTGCCAGCAGTTTGGGTGGAAATTATGGCTACACCTTC	CASSLGGNYGYTF
.	TRBV5-1	.	TRBJ1-4	TGCGCCAGCAGCCGACGGGGCTTGGATGAAAAACTGTTTTTT	CASSRRGLDEKLFF
.	TRBV27	.	TRBJ1-4	TGTGCCAGCAGTTACGGAGGGAAGGGCGAAAAACTGTTTTTT	CASSYGGKGEKLFF
.	TRBV7-2	.	TRBJ1-3	TGTGCCAGCAGCCCCGGGGCACAAACTGGAAACACCATATATTTT	CASSPGAQTGNTIYF
few	TRBV7-9	TRBD1	TRBJ2-7	TGTGCCAGCAGCTTAGGCTCCGGGACAGGGCGATACGAGCAGTACTTC	CASSLGSGTGRYEQYF
once	TRBV18	.	TRBJ1-5	TGTGCCAGCTCACCAGTGGCAGTCAAGGGCAATCAGCCCCAGCATTTT	CASSPVAVKGNQPQHF
.	TRBV6-1	.	TRBJ1-6	TGTGCCAGCAGTGAAGCTTCCCCTAGAGGCAATTCACCCCTCCACTTT	CASSEASPRGNSPLHF
once	TRBV18	TRBD2	TRBJ2-7	TGTGCCAGCTCCCCCCTCGCGGGAGGGAAATACGAGCAGTACTTC	CASSPLAGGKYEQYF
.	TRBV2	TRBD1	TRBJ1-2	TGTGCCAGCAGTGAAGCGAGGAACAGGGGCAGGGGCTACACCTTC	CASSEARNRGRGYTF
.	TRBV4-3	.	TRBJ1-5	TGCGCCAGCAGCCAAGACCATCGGCAGCCCCAGCATTTT	CASSQDHRQPQHF
few	TRBV3-1/TRBV3-2	.	TRBJ1-5	TGTGCCAGCAGCCAAGACAGCAATCAGCCCCAGCATTTT	CASSQDSNQPQHF
.	TRBV5-6	.	TRBJ2-7	TGTGCCAGCAGCTTGGGACAGCTCCTAGAATACGAGCAGTACTTC	CASSLGQLLEYEQYF
.	TRBV4-3	TRBD2	TRBJ2-1	TGCGCCAGCAGCCAGCCGGGACTATACCACAATGAGCAGTTCTTC	CASSQPGLYHNEQFF
.	TRBV19	.	TRBJ2-5	TGTGCCAGTAGTTCCCCCAGCGGTGAGGAGACCCAGTACTTC	CASSSPSGEETQYF
.	TRBV21-1	.	TRBJ2-7	TGTGCCAGCAGCAAAGGGACAGGCTTAACAACTAAATGCTACGAGCAGTACTTC	CASSKGTGLTTKCYEQYF
.	TRBV5-4	TRBD1	TRBJ1-1	TGTGCCAGCAGCTCGGGACAGGGAGACACTGAAGCTTTCTTT	CASSSGQGDTEAFF
.	TRBV10-3	TRBD1	TRBJ2-4	TGTGCCATCAGTCAACAGGGGGAAAAAAACATTCAGTACTTC	CAISQQGEKNIQYF
.	TRBV27	TRBD2	TRBJ2-4	TGTGCCAGCAGTAAACTAGCGGACCCTGGGGCCAAAAACATTCAGTACTTC	CASSKLADPGAKNIQYF
.	TRBV4-3	.	TRBJ2-7	TGCGCCAGCAGCCAAACGCAGGGACGCTACGAGCAGTACTTC	CASSQTQGRYEQYF
.	TRBV6-2/TRBV6-3	.	TRBJ1-5	TGTGCCAGCAGCCCCGGACGGGAACAGCCCCAGCATTTT	CASSPGREQPQHF
.	TRBV2	.	TRBJ2-3	TGTGCCAGCAGGGCCGGGACCTTCGGCACAGATACGCAGTATTTT	CASRAGTFGTDTQYF
.	TRBV18	.	TRBJ1-6	TGTGCCAGCTCACCACCGGCAGGGGTTAATTCACCCCTCCACTTT	CASSPPAGVNSPLHF
.	TRBV19	TRBD1	TRBJ2-7	TGTGCCAGTAGTATCTCCGGGACAGGGGTATCCTACGAGCAGTACTTC	CASSISGTGVSYEQYF
.	TRBV19	TRBD2	TRBJ2-1	TGTGCCACCACACCTCTAGCGGGAGGGGCCTACAATGAGCAGTTCTTC	CATTPLAGGAYNEQFF
.	TRBV28	.	TRBJ2-7	TGTGCCAGCAGTGACAGGAAGGGTGGATCCTACGAGCAGTACTTC	CASSDRKGGSYEQYF
.	TRBV2	.	TRBJ1-2	TGTGCCAGCAGTGAATCGGTGTATGGCTATGGCTACACCTTC	CASSESVYGYGYTF
.	TRBV5-5	TRBD1	TRBJ1-2	TGTGCCAGCAGCCCCACAGGGGGTACTAACTATGGCTACACCTTC	CASSPTGGTNYGYTF
.	TRBV6-5	TRBD2	TRBJ2-5	TGTGCCAGCAGTTACTCCGGTGCGGGAGTATGGGAGACCCAGTACTTC	CASSYSGAGVWETQYF
.	TRBV7-9	.	TRBJ1-2	TGTGCCAGCAGCTTAATAGAGTATGGCTACACCTTC	CASSLIEYGYTF
.	TRBV3-1/TRBV3-2	TRBD2	TRBJ2-3	TGTGCCAGCAGCCCCGACGGGCGGGGGGGACTTGGCACAGATACGCAGTATTTT	CASSPDGRGGLGTDTQYF
.	TRBV7-3	TRBD1	TRBJ1-2	TGTGCCAGCAGCTTCCGACAGGGGGGAGCCTACACCTTC	CASSFRQGGAYTF
.	TRBV7-2	.	TRBJ2-7	TGTGCCAGCAGCACACACAGGGAAATGAGGGAGCAGTACTTC	CASSTHREMREQYF
.	TRBV28	TRBD1	TRBJ1-6	TGTGCCAGCAGTTCCGGACAGGGCGTCACTTCACCCCTCCACTTT	CASSSGQGVTSPLHF
.	TRBV7-9	.	TRBJ2-3	TGTGCCAGCAGTCAGCGGGTCAACCCTGTAGGTACGCAGTATTTT	CASSQRVNPVGTQYF
.	TRBV6-6	.	TRBJ2-2	TGTGCCAGCAGTTCGCCCAGGGAAACCGGGGAGCTGTTTTTT	CASSSPRETGELFF
.	TRBV9	.	TRBJ1-2	TGTGCCAGCAGCGTAGCGGCGGGGGGCTACACCTTC	CASSVAAGGYTF
.	TRBV19	TRBD1	TRBJ2-2	TGTGCCAGCCGGGACAGGGGGACCGGGGAGCTGTTTTTT	CASRDRGTGELFF
.	TRBV5-1	TRBD2	TRBJ2-3	TGCGCCAGCAGCATCGGACTAGCGAGTAGCACAGATACGCAGTATTTT	CASSIGLASSTDTQYF